The rows below give T cell receptor beta chains drawn from one sample of a study of T cells in Graves' hyperthyroidism and ophthalmopathy. TCRdb itself ran the multiplex PCR reads through MiXCR, one entry per CDR3 protein. The sample contains about 420,000 distinct CDR3 sequences, roughly 13% of which appear only once. Sequences were obtained from blood. These receptors all stem from a woman aged 18-35 years with Graves' hyperthyroidism. CDR3s include the opening cysteine and the closing phenylalanine or tryptophan. D genes are given only for firm matches. Not every row has a clone size; where given, it reads once, few, many or a size class.

- | TRBJ2-4 | TRBV12-3/TRBV12-4 | many | CASSLGDIQYF | TGTGCCAGCAGTTTGGGGGACATTCAGTACTTC
- | TRBJ2-7 | TRBV28 | many | CAGYYEQYF | TGTGCAGGGTACTACGAGCAGTACTTC
TRBD1 | TRBJ2-1 | TRBV6-4 | - | CASSRDRVTYNEQFF | TGTGCCAGCAGTCGGGACAGGGTTACCTACAATGAGCAGTTCTTC
- | TRBJ2-5 | TRBV7-8 | few | CASSFEIGWTQYF | TGTGCCAGCAGCTTCGAGATAGGCTGGACCCAGTACTTC
- | TRBJ1-1 | TRBV7-9 | - | CASSVYKDTEAFF | TGTGCCAGCAGCGTATACAAGGACACTGAAGCTTTCTTT
TRBD1 | TRBJ1-5 | TRBV29-1 | few | CSVVTGTGRNQPQHF | TGCAGCGTTGTCACTGGGACAGGGCGGAATCAGCCCCAGCATTTT
- | TRBJ1-2 | TRBV13 | many | CASSRVEDRSGYTF | TGTGCCAGCAGCCGCGTGGAGGACAGAAGTGGCTACACCTTC
TRBD1 | TRBJ2-1 | TRBV5-1 | few | CASSLVGTGRFEQFF | TGCGCCAGCAGCTTGGTAGGGACAGGGCGCTTCGAGCAGTTCTTC
- | TRBJ2-6 | TRBV7-2 | many | CASSLTPRGTGANVLTF | TGTGCCAGCAGCTTAACCCCGCGAGGGACTGGGGCCAACGTCCTGACTTTC
TRBD1 | TRBJ1-1 | TRBV10-3 | many | CAISSIRTGGNTEAFF | TGTGCCATCAGTTCAATACGGACAGGGGGCAACACTGAAGCTTTCTTT
TRBD2 | TRBJ2-1 | TRBV7-2 | many | CASSLMTSGREQFF | TGTGCCAGCAGCCTAATGACTAGCGGGCGTGAGCAGTTCTTC
- | TRBJ2-5 | TRBV6-2/TRBV6-3 | many | CASSYSLASGTQYF | TGTGCCAGCAGTTACTCGCTCGCCTCCGGGACCCAGTACTTC
- | TRBJ1-4 | TRBV5-1 | - | CASSLGDLSNEKLFF | TGCGCCAGCAGCTTGGGTGACCTGTCGAATGAAAAACTGTTTTTT
- | TRBJ2-2 | TRBV12-5 | - | CASGFAGPLGGELFF | TGTGCTAGTGGTTTTGCGGGCCCTCTTGGCGGGGAGCTGTTTTTT
TRBD2 | TRBJ2-1 | TRBV10-3 | - | CAISESSGRYNEQFF | TGTGCCATCAGTGAGTCGAGCGGGAGGTACAATGAGCAGTTCTTC
TRBD2 | TRBJ2-1 | TRBV5-1 | many | CASSLLATNEQFF | TGCGCCAGCAGCTTACTAGCGACCAATGAGCAGTTCTTC
- | TRBJ1-2 | TRBV20-1 | few | CSAPGPYGYTF | TGCAGTGCCCCGGGTCCTTATGGCTACACCTTC
TRBD2 | TRBJ2-1 | TRBV6-1 | many | CASSQLLGLAGSNEQFF | TGTGCCAGCAGTCAACTATTGGGACTAGCGGGGTCCAATGAGCAGTTCTTC
- | TRBJ2-3 | TRBV19 | - | CASSMEGPDTQYF | TGTGCCAGTAGTATGGAGGGTCCAGATACGCAGTATTTT
TRBD2 | TRBJ2-7 | TRBV6-1 | many | CASLRSSKSGSPYEQYF | TGTGCCAGCCTCCGATCCAGTAAAAGCGGGAGCCCCTACGAGCAGTACTTC
TRBD1 | TRBJ1-1 | TRBV12-3/TRBV12-4 | many | CASSDTGGWTEAFF | TGTGCCAGCAGTGATACAGGGGGCTGGACTGAAGCTTTCTTT
TRBD2 | TRBJ2-1 | TRBV7-9 | - | CASSLFASGRSSYNEQFF | TGTGCCAGCAGCTTATTCGCTAGCGGGCGGAGCTCCTACAATGAGCAGTTCTTC